There are a few counts of the clone carrying this T cell receptor beta chain. Its specificity is unknown. This sample stems from a study of T cell repertoires in cytomegalovirus infection. Turning to the study itself: Public TCR beta signature analysis indicated the presence of both CMV infection and matching HLA type.

General study findings and limits: The response measured ex vivo was dominated by TCR beta clonotypes (HLA-C-restricted and CMV-specific). There were carriers of CMV plus the relevant HLA, and cumulative public TCR beta family frequency identified them.

MiXCR, applied by TCRdb to the reads, yields one record per CDR3 protein. The sample has over 100,000 distinct CDR3 sequences, about a tenth seen once; the top ten hold roughly 31%. V dropped 1 base and J dropped 3 bases, with 6 bases sitting between them. CDR1 is LGHNA and CDR2 is YSLEER in the germline V gene. This CDR3 contains 13 residues. This chain uses TRBV4-3 with TRBJ1-2; D gene ambiguous. The specimen was PBMCs, sequenced either directly or after in vitro stimulation (not recorded which). The sequence derives from a human donor in good health (CMV status not recorded). Some clones in this sample may be carry-over from other donors' samples. In nucleotides, the CDR3 is TGCGCCAGCAGCCAAGGAGAGGACTATGGCTACACCTTC. Its translation: CASSQGEDYGYTF.